The 5 T cell receptor beta chains listed next were all sequenced from one sample in a study of T cell changes during pregnancy in multiple sclerosis. Assay used: immunoSEQ multiplex PCR; TCRdb lists only in-frame clones, some missing. The sample holds roughly 57,000 clones; roughly nine tenths are singletons and the top ten take 2.5% to 3.5%. Here the sequenced sample was CD8+ T cells from peripheral blood mononuclear cells, taken before pregnancy. Receptor source: a female donor with multiple sclerosis, enrolled in a pregnancy study.

This clone is a singleton in its sample. The chain employs TRBV11-3 and TRBJ2-1; D is unclear. V gave up 4 bases and J gave up 15 bases, with 13 bases separating them. This CDR3 is built from 11 residues. CDR1 and CDR2 (germline): SGHNT, YENEEA. The CDR3 reads CASSYDNERFF. The CDR3 DNA reads TGTGCCAGCAGCTACGACAACGAACGGTTCTTC. Full variable domain (rest looked up from reference TRBV11-3 and TRBJ2-1): EAGVVQSPRYKIIEKKQPVAFWCNPISGHNTLYWYLQNLGQGPELLIRYENEEAVDDSQLPKDRFSAERLKGVDSTLKIQPAELGDSAVYLCASSYDNERFFGPGTRLTVL.

This sequence joins TRBV11-2 and TRBJ1-1, with no clear D. With 5 bases removed from V and 0 bases from J, the gap between germline ends came to 7 bases. This CDR3 is built from 13 residues. Per the germline V gene, CDR1 is SGHAT and CDR2 is FQNNGV. CDR3 nucleotides: TGTGCCAGCAGCCCCCGGGTGAACACTGAAGCTTTCTTT. It yields the protein CASSPRVNTEAFF.

V and J are TRBV4-3 and TRBJ2-1; 7 positions agree with TRBD2. Germline-derived CDR1 and CDR2 are LGHNA and YSLEER. The J segment lost 0 bases and the V segment lost 1 base, leaving 9 bases of the junction unmatched. The CDR3 is 18 residues long. This chain's CDR3 is CASSQGDLGGSSYNEQFF. DNA for the CDR3: TGCGCCAGCAGCCAAGGGGACTTGGGGGGGAGCTCCTACAATGAGCAGTTCTTC.

V gene TRBV7-6 combines with J gene TRBJ2-2, with 7 bases aligning to TRBD1. Looked up from germline, CDR1 is SGHVS and CDR2 is FNYEAQ. CDR3 size: 14 residues. The J segment lost 6 bases and the V segment lost 11 bases, leaving 12 bases of the junction unmatched. CDR3 nucleotides: TGTGCCTTCCCTCGAGACAGGGCACCCGGGGAGCTGTTTTTT. It is translated as CAFPRDRAPGELFF.

This chain connects TRBV5-6 to TRBJ2-7, with 8 bases fitting TRBD1. V lost 5 bases to trimming and J lost 3 bases; unmatched junction nucleotides: 4. This CDR3 contains 13 residues. Germline lookup yields CDR1 SGHDT and CDR2 YYEEEE. CDR3 protein: CASSRGQDYEQYF. DNA of the CDR3: TGTGCCAGCAGTAGGGGACAGGACTACGAGCAGTACTTC.